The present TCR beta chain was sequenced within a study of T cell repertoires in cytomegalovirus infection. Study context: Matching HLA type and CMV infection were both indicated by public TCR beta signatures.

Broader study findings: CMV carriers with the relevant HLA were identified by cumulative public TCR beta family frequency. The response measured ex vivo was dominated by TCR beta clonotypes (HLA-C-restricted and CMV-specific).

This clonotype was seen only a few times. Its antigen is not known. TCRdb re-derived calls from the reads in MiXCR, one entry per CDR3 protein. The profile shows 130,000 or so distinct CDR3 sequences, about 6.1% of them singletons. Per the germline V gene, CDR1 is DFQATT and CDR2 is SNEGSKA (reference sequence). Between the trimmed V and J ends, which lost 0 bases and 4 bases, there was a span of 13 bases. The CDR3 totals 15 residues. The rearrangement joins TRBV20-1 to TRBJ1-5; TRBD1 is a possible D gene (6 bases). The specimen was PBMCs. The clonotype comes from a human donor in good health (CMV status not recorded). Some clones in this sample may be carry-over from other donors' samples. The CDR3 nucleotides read TGCAGTGCTAGAGACACAGGGTCGGTGAATCAGCCCCAGCATTTT. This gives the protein CSARDTGSVNQPQHF.